This TCR beta chain was profiled in a study of blood T cell repertoires in COVID-19 (TCRdb year 2020). For the wider study: Samples covering the acute and convalescent phases of COVID-19 were provided by collaborators in the United States, Italy and Spain. A de-identified subject ID, COVID-19 status, age in years and sex were almost always included in the sample metadata. The samples were drawn from the first 160 participants of the ongoing ImmuneRACE study and from under 1,500 subjects provided by 6 global collaborators. The repertoires were released in a freely available public database intended as a resource for research on the immune response to SARS-CoV-2. Where available, HLA class I and class II types were taken from metadata supplied by the sample provider and were not determined by assay-based typing. The material from the prospective study consisted of cDNA or gDNA derived from T cells, B-cell-depleted T cells, or PBMCs. The dataset comprised deeply sampled blood TCRbeta repertoires from subjects exposed to, actively infected with, or recovered from COVID-19.

Broad study findings and their caveats: Clinical and demographic metadata were provided uncurated, with the amount varying by source and participant.

The CDR3 goes from the cysteine to the phenylalanine over 15 residues. Only the CDR3 part of the read is kept: 45 bases, read in frame from the first base. Participants in the prospective study were enrolled through a virtual design, were aged roughly 18 to 90 years, and lived in approximately 24 United States geographic areas. Cohort assignment in the prospective study relied on participant-reported clinical history from a screening survey and a study questionnaire. Exposed participants had been in contact with someone with a PCR-confirmed or clinician-diagnosed COVID-19 case within 2 weeks of study entry. In the prospective study, whole blood, serum and a nasopharyngeal or oropharyngeal swab were collected from each participant by mobile phlebotomists. Prospective study participants could optionally give additional blood draws and questionnaires over an approximately 2-month period. Before DNA extraction, blood samples from the prospective study were shipped at room temperature or frozen.

Details on this clone: No cognate antigen has been identified for it. Within one base of it there is no much larger clone, and no base qualities were kept.

The immunoSEQ Assay, a bias-controlled multiplex PCR, was used to amplify TCRbeta CDR3 regions from genomic DNA. In the original analysis: Within the assay, amplification of reference gene primers was used to estimate how many nucleated cells each sample contained. To quantify the absolute abundance of each unique TCRbeta CDR3 rearrangement, sequence reads were collapsed and filtered. For each sample, productive Simpson clonality was calculated as the square root of Simpson's diversity index over productive rearrangements. As stored in TCRdb, this immuneACCESS dataset retains in-frame rearrangements with V and J assigned. A fraction of the clones does not appear; measured against another copy, unresolved V genes explain less than half of the discrepancy, and the remainder lacks a known reason. V, J and clone size are those of that table, while D and trimming were read from the DNA. This sample gives 150,000 to 200,000 clones in total; approximately 80% of them show up just once. Approximately 14% of the sample goes to the ten largest clones.

Source material: PBMCs or T cells enriched from blood (not recorded which). The chain uses TRBV21-1 and TRBJ1-5; TRBD1 is taken as the D call from the table, unchecked against the DNA. TRBV21-1 is a pseudogene locus. The TCR sequence derives from a man aged 55-75 years who had been exposed to COVID-19. The CDR3 protein is CASSSWTASNQPQHF. The DNA sequence is as follows: TGTGCCAGCAGCTCCTGGACAGCGTCCAATCAGCCCCAGCATTTT.